Below are 12 T cell receptor beta chains sequenced from a single sample in a study of T-cell memory formation after mild COVID-19. From the 5' RACE reads, TCRdb called clonotypes with MiXCR, one entry per CDR3 protein. The table has nearly 110,000 distinct CDR3 sequences, 15% to 20% seen once. The specimen sequenced was PBMCs or a T cell subset sorted from them (not recorded which). The receptors come from an adult woman who had mild COVID-19 (a few samples of this study predate the infection). Cell type and time point are not known.

This clonotype came up a few times. The chain is built from TRBV13 and TRBJ2-7, with 12 bases lining up with TRBD1. This CDR3 is 18 amino acids long. From germline, CDR1 is PRHDT and CDR2 FYEKMQ (reference sequence). After removal of 6 bases from V and 2 bases from J, the junction contained 14 bases not matched to a gene. CDR3 bases: TGTGCCAGCAGAGGGACAGGGGGCAGCTGGCCAAAGCCCTACGAGCAGTACTTC. Encoded protein: CASRGTGGSWPKPYEQYF.

This clonotype was seen ten or more times. The chain couples TRBV23-1 to TRBJ1-6; D gene unclear. TRBV23-1 is given ORF status, its function remaining uncertain. The CDR3 extends over 16 amino acids. V was cut by 2 bases and J by 2 bases, with 10 bases left in between. CDR3 sequence: CASSQMGSTYNSPLHF. CDR3 in DNA: TGCGCCAGCAGTCAAATGGGCTCGACCTATAATTCACCCCTCCACTTT.

This rearrangement joins TRBV6-2 or TRBV6-3 to TRBJ2-7, with TRBD2 identical over 9 bases. The CDR3 covers 17 residues. The J segment lost 2 bases and the V segment lost 8 bases, leaving 16 bases of the junction unmatched. In germline, CDR1 is MNHEY, CDR2 SVGEGT. The CDR3 here is CASRGLANPRQPYEQYF. Here the CDR3 DNA reads TGTGCCAGCCGGGGACTAGCAAACCCCCGGCAACCCTACGAGCAGTACTTC.

This clonotype was detected a few times. V is TRBV6-7 and J is TRBJ2-7; D not certain. TRBV6-7 is filed as an ORF, its function uncertain. This CDR3 comprises 9 residues. Trimming pared 10 bases from V and 3 bases from J, leaving 4 bases between. The CDR3 DNA reads as TGTGCCACCCACTACGAGCAGTACTTC. Protein sequence: CATHYEQYF.

The genes are TRBV10-3 and TRBJ2-2; 8 bases agree with TRBD1. The J segment lost 3 bases and the V segment lost 3 bases, leaving 15 bases of the junction unmatched. There are 19 residues in the CDR3. Germline lookup yields CDR1 ENHRY and CDR2 SYGVKD. CDR3 loop: CAISDPPGQEEEYTGELFF. The CDR3 DNA reads TGTGCCATCAGTGACCCACCGGGACAGGAGGAGGAATACACCGGGGAGCTGTTTTTT.

V and J are TRBV2 and TRBJ2-1; D remains unclear. Germline V gives CDR1 SNHLY, CDR2 FYNNEI. The V and J ends lost 8 bases and 4 bases respectively, with 12 bases between them. There are 13 residues in the CDR3. Here the CDR3 DNA reads TGTGCCAGCGGCCCTTTACTGTACAATGAGCAGTTCTTC. Amino acid sequence: CASGPLLYNEQFF. Drawing the rest from reference TRBV2 and TRBJ2-1, the complete variable domain is EPEVTQTPSHQVTQMGQEVILRCVPISNHLYFYWYRQILGQKVEFLVSFYNNEISEKSEIFDDQFSVERPDGSNFTLKIRSTKLEDSAMYFCASGPLLYNEQFFGPGTRLTVL.

This clonotype was detected only a few times. The rearrangement joins TRBV19 to TRBJ2-7, with D perhaps TRBD1 (5 bases). The CDR3 runs to 12 residues. V was clipped by 5 bases and J by 3 bases, with 8 bases between them. The germline gives CDR1 LNHDA, CDR2 SQIVND (reference sequence). CDR3 DNA sequence: TGTGCCAGTAGTGGGGCCCTCTACGAGCAGTACTTC. It is translated as CASSGALYEQYF.

The chain carries TRBV19 and TRBJ2-1; D gene unclear. Between the trimmed V and J ends, which lost 1 base and 6 bases, there was a span of 13 bases. The germline V gene encodes CDR1 LNHDA and CDR2 SQIVND (reference sequence). The CDR3 is 15 residues long. CDR3 in DNA: TGTGCCAGTAGTATAGGTGCACACTGGGGCAATGAGCAGTTCTTC. This sequence encodes CASSIGAHWGNEQFF. Supplemented by reference TRBV19 and TRBJ2-1, the full variable domain reads DGGITQSPKYLFRKEGQNVTLSCEQNLNHDAMYWYRQDPGQGLRLIYYSQIVNDFQKGDIAEGYSVSREKKESFPLTVTSAQKNPTAFYLCASSIGAHWGNEQFFGPGTRLTVL.

In its sample, this clonotype was seen a few times. The chain couples TRBV7-2 to TRBJ2-1; the match to TRBD1 covers 7 bases. Germline V lookup: CDR1 SGHTA, CDR2 FQGNSA. J gave up 10 bases and V 5 bases, and 14 bases lay outside the gene matches. There are 15 residues in the CDR3. The CDR3 nucleotides are TGTGCCAGCAGCAATACCTGGACAGGAAGATCCGAGCAGTTCTTC. Residues: CASSNTWTGRSEQFF.

This sequence joins TRBV27 and TRBJ1-2; the match to TRBD1 covers 12 bases. With V trimmed by 5 bases and J by 6 bases, 10 bases remained unmatched. CDR3 length: 16 residues. CDR1 is MNHEY, CDR2 SMNVEV, per germline (reference sequence). CDR3: CASSRRDRGLRDGYTF. The DNA of the CDR3 is TGTGCCAGCAGTCGGCGGGACAGGGGGCTTCGGGATGGCTACACCTTC.

V usage is TRBV6-2 or TRBV6-3 and J usage is TRBJ2-1; 8 bases are a match to TRBD2. Germline CDR1 and CDR2: MNHEY and SVGEGT. V shed 2 bases and J 4 bases; nucleotides not matched to a gene: 13. This CDR3 is built from 18 residues. The CDR3 region is CASSYLPTSAESYNEQFF. The CDR3 nucleotides read TGTGCCAGCAGTTACCTTCCGACTAGCGCCGAATCTTACAATGAGCAGTTCTTC.

Only a few counts were recorded for this clonotype. The rearrangement links TRBV29-1 to TRBJ2-1; D not certain. The CDR3 is 12 amino acids. Looked up from germline, CDR1 is SQVTM and CDR2 is ANQGSEA. Trimming took 1 base from V and 9 from J, leaving 10 bases between them. The CDR3 nucleotides read TGCAGCGTTGAAGGAGACTCTGGTGAGCAGTTCTTC. Translating gives CSVEGDSGEQFF.